This paragraph reports one TCR beta chain. The source of the sample is a study of cytomegalovirus exposure and HLA in healthy donors. CDR1 MDHEN and CDR2 SYDVKM come from the germline V gene. The CDR3 length is 14 residues. Trimming took 4 bases from V and 4 from J; bases not matched to a gene: 1. The PCR employed 60 Vbeta primers together with 13 Jbeta primers. The table came from immunoSEQ multiplex PCR; TCRdb's copy has only in-frame clones and leaves some out. The data hold 50,000 to 65,000 clones, with around 70% observed a single time. The TCR was taken from a man between 18 and 35 years old in good health and CMV-seronegative. The chain recombines TRBV28 with TRBJ2-4; TRBD1 aligns across 10 bases. The sample consisted of PBMCs. The DNA of the CDR3 is TGTGCCAGCAGTTCGGACAGGGGGAAAAACATTCAGTACTTC. This gives the protein CASSSDRGKNIQYF.